This T cell receptor beta chain comes out of a study of cytomegalovirus exposure and HLA in healthy donors. Germline V CDR1 and CDR2: MNHEY, SMNVEV (reference sequence). The CDR3 extends over 13 amino acids. V lost 5 bases to trimming and J lost 5 bases, with 12 bases between them. With 60 Vbeta and 13 Jbeta primers, the PCR was carried out. Clones were sequenced by immunoSEQ multiplex PCR, and TCRdb holds only the in-frame ones, with some missing. The top ten clones hold 1.7% of a sample with about 250,000 clones, 85% to 95% of them seen once. The rearrangement links TRBV27 to TRBJ1-1, with D unclear. The sample was PBMCs. This sequence was found in a girl aged 2 to 10 in good health and CMV-seronegative. The CDR3 loop is CASSMGGWTEAFF. DNA of the CDR3: TGTGCCAGCAGTATGGGAGGATGGACTGAAGCTTTCTTT.